This T cell receptor (beta chain) was recorded in a study of T cells of healthy individuals. The sample holds a few counts of this clonotype. CDR1 is SNHLY and CDR2 is FYNNEI in the germline V gene. The CDR3 sequence is 13 residues long. V dropped 7 bases and J dropped 3 bases, with 13 bases sitting between them. MiXCR was run by TCRdb on the 5' RACE reads, yielding one entry per CDR3 protein. The table lists around 63,000 distinct CDR3 sequences, about a sixth of them singletons, with about 4.3% in the top ten. V and J are TRBV2 and TRBJ2-7; D is unresolved. This TCR was sampled from a human donor in good health. This CDR3 is CASKLSHLYEQYF. The CDR3 region has the DNA TGTGCCAGCAAGTTATCCCACCTCTACGAGCAGTACTTC.